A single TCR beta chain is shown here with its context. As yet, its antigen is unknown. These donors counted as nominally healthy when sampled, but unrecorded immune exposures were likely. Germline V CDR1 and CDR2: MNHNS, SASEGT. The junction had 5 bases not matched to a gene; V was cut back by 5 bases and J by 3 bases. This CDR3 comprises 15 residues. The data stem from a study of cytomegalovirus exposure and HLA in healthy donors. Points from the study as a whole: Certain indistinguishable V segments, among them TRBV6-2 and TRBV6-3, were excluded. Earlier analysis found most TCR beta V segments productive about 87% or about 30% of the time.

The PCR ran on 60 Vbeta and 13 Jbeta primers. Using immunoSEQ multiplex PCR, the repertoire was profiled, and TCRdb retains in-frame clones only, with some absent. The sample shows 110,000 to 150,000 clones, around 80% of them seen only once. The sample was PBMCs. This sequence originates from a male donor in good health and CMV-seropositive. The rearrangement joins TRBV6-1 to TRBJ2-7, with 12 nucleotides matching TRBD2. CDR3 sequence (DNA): TGTGCCAGCAGTAATCTAGCGGGGGGGCACTACGAGCAGTACTTC. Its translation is CASSNLAGGHYEQYF.